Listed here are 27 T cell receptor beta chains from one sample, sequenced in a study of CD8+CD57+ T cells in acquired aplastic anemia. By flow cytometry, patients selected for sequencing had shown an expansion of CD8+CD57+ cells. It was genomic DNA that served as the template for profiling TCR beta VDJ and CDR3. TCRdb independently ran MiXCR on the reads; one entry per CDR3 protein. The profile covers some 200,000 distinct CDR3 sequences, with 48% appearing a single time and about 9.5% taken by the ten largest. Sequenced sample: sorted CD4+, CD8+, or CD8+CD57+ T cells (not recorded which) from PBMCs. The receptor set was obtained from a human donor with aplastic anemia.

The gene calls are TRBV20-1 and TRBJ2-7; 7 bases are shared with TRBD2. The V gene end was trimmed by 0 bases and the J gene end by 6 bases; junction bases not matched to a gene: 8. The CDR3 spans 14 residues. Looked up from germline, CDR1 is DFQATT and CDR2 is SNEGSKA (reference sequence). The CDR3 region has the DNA TGCAGTGCTAGAGATCAGTCGGGGGGACGCGAGCAGTACTTC. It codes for CSARDQSGGREQYF.

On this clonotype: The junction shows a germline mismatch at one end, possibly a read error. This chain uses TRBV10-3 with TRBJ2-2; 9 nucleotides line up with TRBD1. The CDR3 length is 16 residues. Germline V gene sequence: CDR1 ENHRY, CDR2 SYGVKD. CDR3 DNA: TGTGCCAGCAGTCTTCGGGACAGGGCGAACACCGGGGAGCTGTTTTTT. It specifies CASSLRDRANTGELFF.

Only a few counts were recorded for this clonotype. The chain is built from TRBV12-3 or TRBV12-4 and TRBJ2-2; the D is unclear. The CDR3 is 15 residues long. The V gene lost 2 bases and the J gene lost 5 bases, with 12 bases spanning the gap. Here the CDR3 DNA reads TGTGCCAGCAGTTTATACAGACCCACAACCGGGGAGCTGTTTTTT. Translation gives CASSLYRPTTGELFF.

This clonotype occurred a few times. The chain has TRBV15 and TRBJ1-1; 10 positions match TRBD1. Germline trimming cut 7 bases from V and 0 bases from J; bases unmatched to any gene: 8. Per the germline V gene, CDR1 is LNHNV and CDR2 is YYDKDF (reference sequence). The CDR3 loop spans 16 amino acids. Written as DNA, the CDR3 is TGTGCCACCACAGGGACAGGGGACCGCATGAACACTGAAGCTTTCTTT. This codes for CATTGTGDRMNTEAFF.

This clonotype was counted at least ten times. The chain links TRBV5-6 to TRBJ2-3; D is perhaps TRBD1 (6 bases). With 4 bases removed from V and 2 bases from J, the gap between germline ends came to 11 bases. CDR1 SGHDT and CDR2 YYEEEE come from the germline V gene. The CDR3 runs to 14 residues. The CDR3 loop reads CASSAGTYTDTQYF. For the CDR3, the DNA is TGTGCCAGCAGCGCCGGGACATACACAGATACGCAGTATTTT.

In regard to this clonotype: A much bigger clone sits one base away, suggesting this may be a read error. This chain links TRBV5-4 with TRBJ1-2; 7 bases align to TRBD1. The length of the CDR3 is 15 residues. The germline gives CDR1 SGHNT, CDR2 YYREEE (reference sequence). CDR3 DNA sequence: TGTGCCAGCAACTTGGAGGGGGCGCCTAGATATGGCTACACCTTC. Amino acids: CASNLEGAPRYGYTF.

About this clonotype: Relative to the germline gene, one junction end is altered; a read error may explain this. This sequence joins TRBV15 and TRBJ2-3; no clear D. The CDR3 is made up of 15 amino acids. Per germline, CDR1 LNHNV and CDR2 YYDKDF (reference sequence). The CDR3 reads CATGRVSTSKDTQYF. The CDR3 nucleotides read TGTGCCACCGGCAGAGTCAGCACTTCGAAAGATACGCAGTATTTT.

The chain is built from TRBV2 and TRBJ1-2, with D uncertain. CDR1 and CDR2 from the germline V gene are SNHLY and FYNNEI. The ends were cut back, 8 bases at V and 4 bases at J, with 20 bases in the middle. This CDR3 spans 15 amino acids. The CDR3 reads CASPRFGRKGYGYTF. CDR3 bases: TGTGCCAGCCCCCGATTCGGCAGGAAGGGCTATGGCTACACCTTC. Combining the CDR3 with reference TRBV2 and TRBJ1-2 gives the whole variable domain EPEVTQTPSHQVTQMGQEVILRCVPISNHLYFYWYRQILGQKVEFLVSFYNNEISEKSEIFDDQFSVERPDGSNFTLKIRSTKLEDSAMYFCASPRFGRKGYGYTFGSGTRLTVV.

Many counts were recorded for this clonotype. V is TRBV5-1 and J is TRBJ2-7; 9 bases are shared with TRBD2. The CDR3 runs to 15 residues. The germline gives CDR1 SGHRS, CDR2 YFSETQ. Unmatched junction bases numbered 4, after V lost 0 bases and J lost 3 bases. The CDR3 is CASSLVSGSHYEQYF. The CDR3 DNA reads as TGCGCCAGCAGCTTGGTTAGCGGGAGTCACTACGAGCAGTACTTC.

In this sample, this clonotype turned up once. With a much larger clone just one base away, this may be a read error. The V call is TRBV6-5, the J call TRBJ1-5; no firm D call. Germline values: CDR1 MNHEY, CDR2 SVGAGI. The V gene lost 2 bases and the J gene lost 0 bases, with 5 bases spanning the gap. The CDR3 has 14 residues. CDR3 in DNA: TGTGCCAGCAGTTACATTGATAGCAATCAGCCCCAGCATTTT. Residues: CASSYIDSNQPQHF.

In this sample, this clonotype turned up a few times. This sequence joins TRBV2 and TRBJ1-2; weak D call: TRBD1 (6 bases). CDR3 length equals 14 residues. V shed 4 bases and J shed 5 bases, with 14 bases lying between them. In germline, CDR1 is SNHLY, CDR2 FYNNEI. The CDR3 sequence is CASSGLGQKYGYTF. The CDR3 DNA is TGTGCCAGCAGTGGACTTGGACAGAAATATGGCTACACCTTC.

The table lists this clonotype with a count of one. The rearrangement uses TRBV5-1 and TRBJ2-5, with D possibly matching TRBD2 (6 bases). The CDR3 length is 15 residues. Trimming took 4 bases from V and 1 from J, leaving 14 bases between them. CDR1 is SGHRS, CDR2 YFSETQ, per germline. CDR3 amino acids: CASSPQGGAQETQYF. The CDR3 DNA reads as TGCGCCAGCAGCCCCCAGGGCGGGGCCCAAGAGACCCAGTACTTC.

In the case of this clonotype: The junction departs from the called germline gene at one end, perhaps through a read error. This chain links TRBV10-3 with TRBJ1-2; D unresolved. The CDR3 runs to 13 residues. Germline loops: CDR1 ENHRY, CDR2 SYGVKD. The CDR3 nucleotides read TGTGCCATCAGGGAGTTGGGCGGTAATGGCTACACCTTC. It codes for CAIRELGGNGYTF.

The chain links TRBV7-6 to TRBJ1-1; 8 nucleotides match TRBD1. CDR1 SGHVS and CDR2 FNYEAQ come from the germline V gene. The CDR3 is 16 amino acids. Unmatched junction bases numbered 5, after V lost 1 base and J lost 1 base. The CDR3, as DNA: TGTGCCAGCAGCTTAGATGCGACAGGGGAGAACACTGAAGCTTTCTTT. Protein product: CASSLDATGENTEAFF.

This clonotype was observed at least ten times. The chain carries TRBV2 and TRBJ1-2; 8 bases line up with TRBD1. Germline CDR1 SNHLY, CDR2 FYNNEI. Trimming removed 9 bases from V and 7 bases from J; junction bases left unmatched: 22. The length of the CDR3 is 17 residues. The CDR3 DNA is TGTGCCAGTTCCTTGAGCTGGCAGGGGGCCTCGGGTAGTGGCTACACCTTC. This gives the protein CASSLSWQGASGSGYTF.

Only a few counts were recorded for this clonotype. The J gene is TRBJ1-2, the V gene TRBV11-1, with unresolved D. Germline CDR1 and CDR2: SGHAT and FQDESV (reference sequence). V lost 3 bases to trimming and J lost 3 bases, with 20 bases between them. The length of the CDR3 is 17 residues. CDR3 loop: CASSFPTLSEGDYGYTF. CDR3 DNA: TGTGCCAGCAGCTTTCCCACTCTCTCGGAGGGTGACTATGGCTACACCTTC. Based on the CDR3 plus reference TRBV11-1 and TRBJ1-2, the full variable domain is EAEVAQSPRYKITEKSQAVAFWCDPISGHATLYWYRQILGQGPELLVQFQDESVVDDSQLPKDRFSAERLKGVDSTLKIQPAELGDSAMYLCASSFPTLSEGDYGYTFGSGTRLTVV.

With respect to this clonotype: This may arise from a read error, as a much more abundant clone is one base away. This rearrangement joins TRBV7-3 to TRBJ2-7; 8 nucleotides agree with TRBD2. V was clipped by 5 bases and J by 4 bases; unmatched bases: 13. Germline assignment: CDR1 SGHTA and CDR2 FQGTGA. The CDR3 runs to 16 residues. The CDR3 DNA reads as TGTGCCAGCAGCCCCGGGGCTAGCGGGCCTATTTACGAGCAGTACTTC. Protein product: CASSPGASGPIYEQYF.

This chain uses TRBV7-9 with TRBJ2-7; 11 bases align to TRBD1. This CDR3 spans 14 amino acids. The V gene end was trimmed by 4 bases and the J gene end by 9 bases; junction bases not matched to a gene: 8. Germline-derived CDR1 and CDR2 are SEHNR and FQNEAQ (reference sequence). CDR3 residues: CASSWTGGAVGQYF. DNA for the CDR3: TGTGCCAGCAGCTGGACAGGGGGCGCAGTGGGGCAGTACTTC.

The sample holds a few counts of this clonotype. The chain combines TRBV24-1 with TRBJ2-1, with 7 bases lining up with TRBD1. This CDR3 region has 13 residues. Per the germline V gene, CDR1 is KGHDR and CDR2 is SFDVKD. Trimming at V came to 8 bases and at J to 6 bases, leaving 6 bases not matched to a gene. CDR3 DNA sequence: TGTGCCACCACTCGACAGGGTTCCAATGAGCAGTTCTTC. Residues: CATTRQGSNEQFF.

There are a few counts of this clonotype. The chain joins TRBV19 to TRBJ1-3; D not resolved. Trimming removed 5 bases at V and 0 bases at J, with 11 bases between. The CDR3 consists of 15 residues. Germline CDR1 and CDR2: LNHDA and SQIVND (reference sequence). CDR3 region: CASSRHGNSGNTIYF. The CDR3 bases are TGTGCCAGTAGTCGACACGGAAACTCTGGAAACACCATATATTTT.

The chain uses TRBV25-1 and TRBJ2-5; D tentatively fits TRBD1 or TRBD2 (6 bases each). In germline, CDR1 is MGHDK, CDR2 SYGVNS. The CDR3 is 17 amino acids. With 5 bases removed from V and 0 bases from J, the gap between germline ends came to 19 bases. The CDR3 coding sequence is TGTGCCAGCAGTCCCCCGAATCTAGGGGGGTACCAAGAGACCCAGTACTTC. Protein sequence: CASSPPNLGGYQETQYF.

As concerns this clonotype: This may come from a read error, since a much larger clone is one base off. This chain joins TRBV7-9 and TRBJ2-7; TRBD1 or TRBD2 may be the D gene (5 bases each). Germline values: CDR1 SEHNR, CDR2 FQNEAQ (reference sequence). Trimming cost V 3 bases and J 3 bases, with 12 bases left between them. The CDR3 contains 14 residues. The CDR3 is CASSFGVRVYEQYF. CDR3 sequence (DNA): TGTGCCAGCAGCTTCGGGGTCAGGGTCTACGAGCAGTACTTC.

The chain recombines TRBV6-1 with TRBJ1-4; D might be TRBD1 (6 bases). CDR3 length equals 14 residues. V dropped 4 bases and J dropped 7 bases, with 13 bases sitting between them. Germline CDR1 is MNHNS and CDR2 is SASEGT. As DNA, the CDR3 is TGTGCCAGCAGTGTCCGGGCAGGGGTTGAAAAACTGTTTTTT. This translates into CASSVRAGVEKLFF.

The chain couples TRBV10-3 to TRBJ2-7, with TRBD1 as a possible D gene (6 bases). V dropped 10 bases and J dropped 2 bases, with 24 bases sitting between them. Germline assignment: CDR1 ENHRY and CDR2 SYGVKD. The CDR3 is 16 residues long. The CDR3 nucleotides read TGTGCCAGCAGCCAAGCATGGGACACTACAACCTACGAGCAGTACTTC. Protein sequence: CASSQAWDTTTYEQYF.

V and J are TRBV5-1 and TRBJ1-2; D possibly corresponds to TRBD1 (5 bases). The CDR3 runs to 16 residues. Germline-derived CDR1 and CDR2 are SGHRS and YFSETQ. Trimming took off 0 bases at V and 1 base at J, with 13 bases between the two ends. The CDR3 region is CASSLAAGKHNYGYTF. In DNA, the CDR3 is TGCGCCAGCAGCTTGGCCGCAGGGAAACATAACTATGGCTACACCTTC.

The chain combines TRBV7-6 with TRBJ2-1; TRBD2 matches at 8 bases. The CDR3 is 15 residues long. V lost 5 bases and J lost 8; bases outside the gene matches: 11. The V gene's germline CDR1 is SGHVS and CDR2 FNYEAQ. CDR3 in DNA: TGTGCCAGCAGCAGCCGAGGCAGCGGGGGCTATGAGCAGTTCTTC. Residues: CASSSRGSGGYEQFF.

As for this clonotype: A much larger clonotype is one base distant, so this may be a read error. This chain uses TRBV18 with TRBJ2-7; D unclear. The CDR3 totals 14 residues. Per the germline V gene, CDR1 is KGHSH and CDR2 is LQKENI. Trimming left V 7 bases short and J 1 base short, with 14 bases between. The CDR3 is CASCSPHGSYEQYF. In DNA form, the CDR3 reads TGTGCCAGCTGTTCCCCCCACGGATCCTACGAGCAGTACTTC.